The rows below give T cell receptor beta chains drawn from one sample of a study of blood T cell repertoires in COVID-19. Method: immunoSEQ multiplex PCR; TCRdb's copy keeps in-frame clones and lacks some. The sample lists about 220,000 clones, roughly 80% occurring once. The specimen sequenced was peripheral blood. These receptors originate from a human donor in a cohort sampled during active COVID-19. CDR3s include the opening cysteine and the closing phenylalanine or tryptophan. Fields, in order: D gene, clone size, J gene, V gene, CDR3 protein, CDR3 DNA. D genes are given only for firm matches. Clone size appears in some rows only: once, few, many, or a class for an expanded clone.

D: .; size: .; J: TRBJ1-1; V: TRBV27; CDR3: CASSLRHPNTEAFF; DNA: TGTGCCAGCAGTTTAAGACACCCCAACACTGAAGCTTTCTTT
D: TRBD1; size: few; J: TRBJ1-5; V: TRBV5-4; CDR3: CASSSGGQGRRNQPQHF; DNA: TGTGCCAGCAGCAGCGGGGGACAGGGCCGACGCAATCAGCCCCAGCATTTT
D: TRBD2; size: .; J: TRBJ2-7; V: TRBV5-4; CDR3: CASSLSSGGAYEQYF; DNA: TGTGCCAGCAGCTTGTCTAGCGGGGGAGCCTACGAGCAGTACTTC
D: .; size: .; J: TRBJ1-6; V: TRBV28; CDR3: CASTNRWDNSPLHF; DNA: TGTGCCAGTACTAACCGGTGGGATAATTCACCCCTCCACTTT
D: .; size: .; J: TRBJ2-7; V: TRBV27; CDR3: CASSLGRTYEQYF; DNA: TGTGCCAGCAGTTTAGGGAGGACCTACGAGCAGTACTTC
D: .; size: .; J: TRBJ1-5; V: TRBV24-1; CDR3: CATSDLLGPEFVSNQPQHF; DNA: TGTGCCACCAGTGATTTGTTGGGGCCCGAGTTCGTTAGCAATCAGCCCCAGCATTTT
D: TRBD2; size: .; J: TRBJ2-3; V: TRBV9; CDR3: CASSPRERAGSTDTQYF; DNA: TGTGCCAGCAGCCCCCGGGAACGAGCGGGAAGCACAGATACGCAGTATTTT
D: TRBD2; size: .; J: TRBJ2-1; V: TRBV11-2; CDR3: CASRRTSGRPNEQFF; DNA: TGTGCCAGCAGACGTACTAGCGGGAGGCCCAATGAGCAGTTCTTC
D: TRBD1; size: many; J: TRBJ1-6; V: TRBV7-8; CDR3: CASSLQGATYNSPLHF; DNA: TGTGCCAGCAGCTTGCAGGGGGCCACCTATAATTCACCCCTCCACTTT
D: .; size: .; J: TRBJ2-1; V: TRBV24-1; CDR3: CATSGSINEQFF; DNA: TGTGCCACCAGCGGGAGTATCAATGAGCAGTTCTTC
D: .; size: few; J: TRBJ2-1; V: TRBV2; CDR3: CASSESGSYEQFF; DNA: TGTGCCAGCAGTGAAAGCGGTAGCTATGAGCAGTTCTTC
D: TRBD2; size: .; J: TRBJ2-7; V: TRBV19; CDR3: CASSRAGEGYEQYF; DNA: TGTGCCAGTAGTCGTGCGGGGGAGGGGTACGAGCAGTACTTC
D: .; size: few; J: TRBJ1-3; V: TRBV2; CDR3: CANQGRENLFGNTIYF; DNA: TGTGCCAATCAGGGCAGGGAAAATCTCTTTGGAAACACCATATATTTT
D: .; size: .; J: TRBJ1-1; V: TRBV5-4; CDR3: CASSLKGVNTEAFF; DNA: TGTGCCAGCAGCTTGAAGGGGGTGAACACTGAAGCTTTCTTT
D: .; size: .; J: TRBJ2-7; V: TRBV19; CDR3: CASSRARSYEQYF; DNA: TGTGCCAGTAGTAGGGCCCGTTCCTACGAGCAGTACTTC
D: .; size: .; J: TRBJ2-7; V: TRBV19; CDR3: CASSRGGYEQYF; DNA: TGTGCCAGTAGCCGGGGAGGTTACGAGCAGTACTTC
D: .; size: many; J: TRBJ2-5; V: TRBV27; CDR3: CASSFGAPQETQYF; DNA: TGTGCCAGCAGTTTTGGGGCCCCCCAAGAGACCCAGTACTTC
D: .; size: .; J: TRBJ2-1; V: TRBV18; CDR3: CASSWTVSYNEQFF; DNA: TGTGCCAGCTCATGGACAGTTTCCTACAATGAGCAGTTCTTC
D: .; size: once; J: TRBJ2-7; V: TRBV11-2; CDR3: CASSLVRQTYEQYF; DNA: TGTGCCAGCAGCTTAGTGCGACAAACCTACGAGCAGTACTTC
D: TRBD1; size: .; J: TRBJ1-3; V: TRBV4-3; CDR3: CASSQQGTGEGNTIYF; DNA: TGCGCCAGCAGCCAACAGGGGACAGGGGAGGGGAACACCATATATTTT
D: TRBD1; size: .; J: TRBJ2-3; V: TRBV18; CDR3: CASSRIFGTGDSTDTQYF; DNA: TGTGCCAGCTCACGAATATTTGGGACAGGTGATAGCACAGATACGCAGTATTTT
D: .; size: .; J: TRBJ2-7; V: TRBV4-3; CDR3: CASSQEWRGEQYF; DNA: TGCGCCAGCAGCCAAGAATGGAGGGGCGAGCAGTACTTC
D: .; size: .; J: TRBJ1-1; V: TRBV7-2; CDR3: CASSLAQGSVNTEAFF; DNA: TGTGCCAGCAGCTTAGCGCAGGGGTCTGTGAACACTGAAGCTTTCTTT
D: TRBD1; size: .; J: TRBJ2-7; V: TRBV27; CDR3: CASQLSQGAYEQYF; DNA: TGTGCCAGTCAGTTGTCACAGGGGGCCTACGAGCAGTACTTC
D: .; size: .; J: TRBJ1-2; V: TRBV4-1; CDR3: CASSPLQTAPDGYTF; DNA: TGCGCCAGCAGCCCATTACAGACAGCACCAGATGGCTACACCTTC
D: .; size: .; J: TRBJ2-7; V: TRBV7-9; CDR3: CASTRGGADEQYF; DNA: TGTGCCAGCACCCGCGGCGGGGCTGACGAGCAGTACTTC
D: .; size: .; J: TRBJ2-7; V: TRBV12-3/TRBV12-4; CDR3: CASSLRGYEQYF; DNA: TGTGCCAGCAGTTTACGAGGCTACGAGCAGTACTTC
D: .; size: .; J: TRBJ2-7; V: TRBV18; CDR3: CASSQGRASYEQYF; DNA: TGTGCCAGCTCCCAAGGGCGGGCCTCCTACGAGCAGTACTTC